This T cell receptor (beta chain) appears in the sequencing data of a study of PD-1 blockade in classical Hodgkin lymphoma. TCRdb's copy holds only in-frame clones and misses some; the assay was immunoSEQ multiplex PCR. The data show about 30,000 clones, with 94% seen just once and roughly 2% held by the top ten. This clone was observed a few times. Time point described: newly diagnosed, previously untreated cHL patient sample. Germline trimming cut 0 bases from V and 5 bases from J; bases unmatched to any gene: 4. This CDR3 spans 15 amino acids. The germline CDR1 and CDR2 sequences are MNHNS and SASEGT.

This TCR was sampled from a human donor with classical Hodgkin lymphoma. The genes are TRBV6-1 and TRBJ2-5, with 9 bases aligning to TRBD2. The sample was peripheral blood mononuclear cells (PBMCs). The CDR3 nucleotides are TGTGCCAGCAGTGAAGCGGGGACTAGCTGGGAGACCCAGTACTTC. Translated: CASSEAGTSWETQYF.